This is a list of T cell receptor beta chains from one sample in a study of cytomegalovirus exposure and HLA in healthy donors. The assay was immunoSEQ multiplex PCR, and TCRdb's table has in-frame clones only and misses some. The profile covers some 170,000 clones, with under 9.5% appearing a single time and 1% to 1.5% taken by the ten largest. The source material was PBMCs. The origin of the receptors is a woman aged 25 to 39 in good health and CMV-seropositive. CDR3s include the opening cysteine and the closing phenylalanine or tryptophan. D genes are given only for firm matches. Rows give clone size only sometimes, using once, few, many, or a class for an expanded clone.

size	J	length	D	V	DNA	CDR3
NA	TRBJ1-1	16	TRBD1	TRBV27	TGTGCCAGCAGTTCTCCGGGACAGGGGATTAACACTGAAGCTTTCTTT	CASSSPGQGINTEAFF
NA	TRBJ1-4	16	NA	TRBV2	TGTGCCAGCAGTGATCGCCCAGGGGTGTCTAATGAAAAACTGTTTTTT	CASSDRPGVSNEKLFF
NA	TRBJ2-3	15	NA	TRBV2	TGTGCCAGCAGTGAACAGGGTATCCTTACAGATACGCAGTATTTT	CASSEQGILTDTQYF
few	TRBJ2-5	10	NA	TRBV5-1	TGCGCCAGCGGAGTTGAGACCCAGTACTTC	CASGVETQYF
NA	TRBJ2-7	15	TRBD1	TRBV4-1	TGCGCCAGCAGTCCCGGGACAGGGGGCTCCTACGAGCAGTACTTC	CASSPGTGGSYEQYF
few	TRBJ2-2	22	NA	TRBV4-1	TGCGCCAGCAGCCACCTCCGGGCCGACAGCGGGCGGGCGGAGGGGAACACCGGGGAGCTGTTTTTT	CASSHLRADSGRAEGNTGELFF
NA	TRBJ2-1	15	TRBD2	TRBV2	TGTGCCATCCAAATACGGGACTACCGGGACAATGAGCAGTTCTTC	CAIQIRDYRDNEQFF
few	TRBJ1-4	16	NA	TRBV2	TGTGCCAGCAGTGAAGCCTTTGTCGGAGGGTCTGAAAAACTGTTTTTT	CASSEAFVGGSEKLFF
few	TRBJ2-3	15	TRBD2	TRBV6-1	TGTGCCAGCATGCAGCTTGTGGGAGGGTCAGATACGCAGTATTTT	CASMQLVGGSDTQYF
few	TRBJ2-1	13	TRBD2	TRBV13	TGTGCCAGCACGGGGGGAGACTACAATGAGCAGTTCTTC	CASTGGDYNEQFF